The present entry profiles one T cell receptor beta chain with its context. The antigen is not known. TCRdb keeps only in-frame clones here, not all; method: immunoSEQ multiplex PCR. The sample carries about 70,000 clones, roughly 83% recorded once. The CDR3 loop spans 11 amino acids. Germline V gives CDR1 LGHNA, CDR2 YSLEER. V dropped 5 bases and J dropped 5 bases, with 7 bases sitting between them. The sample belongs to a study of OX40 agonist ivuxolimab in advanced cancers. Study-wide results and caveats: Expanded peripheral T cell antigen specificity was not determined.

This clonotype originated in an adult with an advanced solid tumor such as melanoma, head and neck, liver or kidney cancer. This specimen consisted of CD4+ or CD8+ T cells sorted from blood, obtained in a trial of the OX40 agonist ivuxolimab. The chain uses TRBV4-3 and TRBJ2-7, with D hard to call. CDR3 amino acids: CASSGGDEQYF. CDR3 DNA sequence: TGCGCCAGCAGCGGCGGAGACGAGCAGTACTTC.